The 2 T cell receptor beta chains listed next were all sequenced from one sample in a study of blood T cell repertoires in COVID-19. Sequencing was performed with immunoSEQ multiplex PCR; in TCRdb, only in-frame clones are kept and a portion is missing. The data show over 250,000 clones, 88% seen once. What was sequenced was PBMCs or T cells enriched from blood (not recorded which). These receptors were collected from a woman aged 45-60 years who had recovered from COVID-19.

V usage is TRBV5-6 and J usage is TRBJ2-7; 9 bases are a match to TRBD2. Looked up from germline, CDR1 is SGHDT and CDR2 is YYEEEE. The CDR3 extends over 15 amino acids. V lost 4 bases to trimming and J lost 2 bases; unmatched junction nucleotides: 7. For the CDR3, the DNA is TGTGCCAGCAGCCGTACTAGCGGGCCAGCCTACGAGCAGTACTTC. Protein: CASSRTSGPAYEQYF. The entire variable domain, with the rest obtained from reference TRBV5-6 and TRBJ2-7, is as follows: DAGVTQSPTHLIKTRGQQVTLRCSPKSGHDTVSWYQQALGQGPQFIFQYYEEEERQRGNFPDRFSGHQFPNYSSELNVNALLLGDSALYLCASSRTSGPAYEQYFGPGTRLTVT.

This clone appeared a few times. The rearrangement links TRBV7-6 to TRBJ2-2; the match to TRBD2 covers 12 bases. Trimming cost V 0 bases and J 4 bases; bases outside gene matches: 3. CDR1 and CDR2 (germline): SGHVS, FNYEAQ. This CDR3 region has 17 residues. Here the CDR3 DNA reads TGTGCCAGCAGCTTAGCGACGACTAGCGGGAGCACCGGGGAGCTGTTTTTT. Its protein is CASSLATTSGSTGELFF.